This record concerns one T cell receptor (beta chain) sequence. The antigen is not known. The repertoire was sequenced with immunoSEQ multiplex PCR; TCRdb's copy has only in-frame clones and lacks some. The sample lists over 100,000 clones, approximately 84% occurring once. CDR1 SGHNT and CDR2 YYREEE come from the germline V gene (reference sequence). The CDR3 is 16 residues long. Trimming took 4 bases from V and 0 from J, leaving 14 bases between them. The record originates from a study of T cell responses to AZD1222 COVID-19 vaccine. The study's findings and limits: CD4 TCRs associated with vaccination spanned spike, dominating at 160-218 and 743-854. Recipients of two AZD1222 doses showed rising Spike-specific TCR breadth and depth.

Sequenced material: peripheral blood, taken on day 0 of AZD1222 vaccination. The chain uses TRBV5-4 and TRBJ1-3; D perhaps matches TRBD1 (6 bases). The receptor was derived from an adult in good health. The CDR3 loop reads CASSPGVGISGNTIYF. As DNA, the CDR3 is TGTGCCAGCAGCCCAGGGGTCGGGATCTCTGGAAACACCATATATTTT.